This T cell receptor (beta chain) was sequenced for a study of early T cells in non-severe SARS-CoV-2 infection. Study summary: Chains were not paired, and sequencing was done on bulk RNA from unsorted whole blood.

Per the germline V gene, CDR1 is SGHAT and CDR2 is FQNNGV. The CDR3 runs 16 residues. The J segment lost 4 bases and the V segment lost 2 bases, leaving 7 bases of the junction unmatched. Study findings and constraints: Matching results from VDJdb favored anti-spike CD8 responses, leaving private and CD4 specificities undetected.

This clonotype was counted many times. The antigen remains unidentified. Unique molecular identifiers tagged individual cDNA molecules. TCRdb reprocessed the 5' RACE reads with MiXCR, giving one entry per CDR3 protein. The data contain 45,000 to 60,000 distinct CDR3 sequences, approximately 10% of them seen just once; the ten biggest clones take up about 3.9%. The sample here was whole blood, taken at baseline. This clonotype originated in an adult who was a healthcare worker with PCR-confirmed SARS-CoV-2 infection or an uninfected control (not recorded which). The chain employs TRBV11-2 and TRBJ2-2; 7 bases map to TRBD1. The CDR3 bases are TGTGCCAGCAGCTTATCAGGGGGTCTACGCACCGGGGAGCTGTTTTTT. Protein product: CASSLSGGLRTGELFF.